Presented here are 3 T cell receptor beta chains from one specimen sequenced in a study of blood T cells in healthy people across ages. Next came a second PCR, run for about 7 to 12 cycles, which used a sample-barcoded 5' primer along with a J-beta primer mix. TCRdb processed the 5' RACE reads anew with MiXCR; each CDR3 protein has one entry. This table has about 1,400,000 distinct CDR3 sequences, approximately 59% appearing once. Material for sequencing was blood. These receptors were collected from a young man in good health.

This clonotype was detected a few times. This sequence joins TRBV9 and TRBJ1-6, with D possibly being TRBD1 (5 bases). Trimming cost V 2 bases and J 7 bases, with 13 bases left between them. There are 15 residues in the CDR3. Germline V CDR1 and CDR2: SGDLS, YYNGEE. DNA for the CDR3: TGTGCCAGCAGCGTCGACGGGGACGGGAATTCACCCCTCCACTTT. It codes for CASSVDGDGNSPLHF.

This clonotype was picked up many times. The chain links TRBV29-1 to TRBJ2-7; D not resolved. Trimming took off 7 bases at V and 0 bases at J, with 7 bases between the two ends. CDR3 length equals 11 residues. CDR1 and CDR2 (germline): SQVTM, ANQGSEA. The CDR3 protein is CSAYTSYEQYF. The CDR3 nucleotides are TGCAGCGCTTACACCTCCTACGAGCAGTACTTC.

The chain joins TRBV6-5 to TRBJ2-7, with D hard to call. Looked up from germline, CDR1 is MNHEY and CDR2 is SVGAGI. CDR3 length equals 13 residues. Trimming stripped 3 bases from V and 5 bases from J, with 11 bases between. The CDR3 region has the DNA TGTGCCAGCAGTTATGGCTATGGGAACGAGCAGTACTTC. Its protein product is CASSYGYGNEQYF.